This TCR beta chain was obtained from a study of cytomegalovirus exposure and HLA in healthy donors. The study's findings and limits: Clonal expansion was found to be greater in HLA-associated TCR beta chains than in equally common others in a later analysis. In a later analysis, V- and J-gene trimming of beta chains associated with a DCLRE1C missense variant, replicated independently. Later analysis reportedly placed an Asian-associated ancestry cluster below the roughly 630-donor mean in N-insertions. There was a cluster of highly shared sequence variants that was likely a sequencing artifact.

A word on this clone: Its antigen remains unidentified.

The CDR3 consists of 14 residues. V shed 0 bases and J 12 bases; nucleotides not matched to a gene: 6. Germline CDR1 is SGHDT and CDR2 is YYEEEE. PCR was performed using 60 Vbeta and 13 Jbeta primers. TCRdb's copy holds only in-frame clones and misses some; the assay was immunoSEQ multiplex PCR. The data show approximately 100,000 clones, with 65% to 80% seen just once and 10% held by the top ten. The V and J genes are TRBV5-6 and TRBJ2-1, with 10 nucleotides matching TRBD2. What was sequenced was PBMCs. The TCR sequence derives from a man between 50 and 59 years old in good health and CMV-seronegative. The CDR3 DNA sequence: TGTGCCAGCAGCTTGGGGCTAGCGGGAGAAAGGCAGTTCTTC. Translated: CASSLGLAGERQFF.